These 26 T cell receptor beta chains were sequenced from one sample in a study of blood T cell repertoires in COVID-19. Clones were read by immunoSEQ multiplex PCR, and TCRdb kept only the in-frame ones, dropping some. The data contain 190,000 or so clones, 88% of them singletons. Sequenced: peripheral blood. The receptor source for this set is a woman aged 30 to 39 with acute or convalescent COVID-19.

This clone was detected only a few times. The chain uses TRBV5-1 and TRBJ2-7; 7 positions match TRBD2. The V gene's germline CDR1 is SGHRS and CDR2 YFSETQ. V lost 3 bases to trimming and J lost 4 bases; unmatched junction nucleotides: 4. The CDR3 extends over 13 amino acids. Here the CDR3 reads CASSWGLQYEQYF. DNA of the CDR3: TGCGCCAGCAGCTGGGGACTACAGTACGAGCAGTACTTC. The complete variable domain, with remaining parts taken from reference TRBV5-1 and TRBJ2-7, reads KAGVTQTPRYLIKTRGQQVTLSCSPISGHRSVSWYQQTPGQGLQFLFEYFSETQRNKGNFPGRFSGRQFSNSRSEMNVSTLELGDSALYLCASSWGLQYEQYFGPGTRLTVT.

The rearrangement uses TRBV28 and TRBJ1-3; perhaps TRBD1 as D (6 bases). The CDR3 length is 15 residues. Looked up from germline, CDR1 is MDHEN and CDR2 is SYDVKM. The V gene lost 10 bases and the J gene lost 0 bases, with 16 bases spanning the gap. CDR3 region: CAIQDRPSSGNTIYF. DNA of the CDR3: TGTGCCATACAAGACAGGCCGAGCTCTGGAAACACCATATATTTT.

The chain has TRBV28 and TRBJ2-1; 9 bases map to TRBD1. V shed 3 bases and J 2 bases; nucleotides not matched to a gene: 11. CDR1 and CDR2 (germline): MDHEN, SYDVKM. The CDR3 has 18 amino acids. The CDR3 loop is CASSFAPGRDRAYNEQFF. CDR3 DNA sequence: TGTGCCAGCAGTTTTGCCCCCGGACGGGACAGGGCCTACAATGAGCAGTTCTTC.

The chain uses TRBV20-1 and TRBJ1-2, with no clear D. The CDR3 is 11 amino acids. Trimming removed 8 bases from V and 8 bases from J, with 15 bases in between. Germline V gene lookup returns CDR1 DFQATT and CDR2 SNEGSKA (reference sequence). The CDR3 nucleotides are TGCAGTCGAATCAAAATCGGGGGCTACACCTTC. It translates to CSRIKIGGYTF.

This rearrangement joins TRBV3-1 (or the pseudogene TRBV3-2) to TRBJ2-7; 8 bases map to TRBD1. The CDR3 is 14 residues long. The germline CDR1 and CDR2 sequences are LGHDT and YNNKEL (reference sequence). The J segment lost 3 bases and the V segment lost 5 bases, leaving 6 bases of the junction unmatched. The CDR3 DNA reads as TGTGCCAGCAGCTTGTGGGACAGGAACTACGAGCAGTACTTC. It codes for CASSLWDRNYEQYF.

This sequence joins TRBV7-2 and TRBJ2-7, with D tentatively TRBD1 (5 bases). The CDR3 consists of 14 residues. V lost 5 bases, J lost 0 bases, and 11 bases lay in between. Germline CDR1 and CDR2: SGHTA and FQGNSA. The CDR3 region is CASSKQASSYEQYF. The CDR3 bases are TGTGCCAGCAGCAAACAGGCGAGCTCCTACGAGCAGTACTTC.

A word on this clone: Compared with germline, one end of the junction differs, possibly owing to a read error. The J gene is TRBJ2-3, the V gene TRBV10-3; TRBD1 aligns across 7 bases. Germline V lookup: CDR1 ENHRY, CDR2 SYGVKD. CDR3 length equals 11 residues. CDR3 DNA sequence: TGTGCCATCAGTGAACCTGGACAGGTGTTGTTT. It codes for CAISEPGQVLF.

This chain uses TRBV28 with TRBJ2-5; D gene unclear. V lost 8 bases to trimming and J lost 1 base, with 8 bases between them. CDR3 size: 12 residues. Germline CDR1 and CDR2: MDHEN and SYDVKM. CDR3 in amino acids: CASGSTQETQYF. The CDR3 region has the DNA TGTGCCAGCGGTAGCACCCAAGAGACCCAGTACTTC.

The rearrangement joins TRBV20-1 to TRBJ2-7, with D possibly matching TRBD1 (5 bases). V lost 3 bases to trimming and J lost 2 bases, with 11 bases between them. Germline loops: CDR1 DFQATT, CDR2 SNEGSKA (reference sequence). This CDR3 has 13 amino acids. The CDR3 DNA reads as TGCAGTGCTAGTTTCGGCAGGGCCTACGAGCAGTACTTC. Protein: CSASFGRAYEQYF.

The J gene is TRBJ2-3, the V gene TRBV9; perhaps TRBD2 as D (5 bases). This CDR3 is 16 amino acids long. With 0 bases removed from V and 3 bases from J, the gap between germline ends came to 14 bases. Looked up from germline, CDR1 is SGDLS and CDR2 is YYNGEE. In DNA form, the CDR3 reads TGTGCCAGCAGCGTAGGGGTGGGAGTGGGGACAGATACGCAGTATTTT. Translated, it gives CASSVGVGVGTDTQYF.

This chain connects TRBV7-2 to TRBJ2-2; D call uncertain. V was clipped by 5 bases and J by 4 bases, with 11 bases between them. The CDR3 is made up of 14 amino acids. From germline, CDR1 is SGHTA and CDR2 FQGNSA. CDR3 amino acids: CASSPLGGTGELFF. The CDR3 DNA follows: TGTGCCAGCAGCCCCCTCGGCGGCACCGGGGAGCTGTTTTTT.

This clone was counted between two and nine times. CDR3 region: CASSVKGLSEQFF. The CDR3 nucleotides read TGTGCCAGCAGTGTGAAGGGGTTGAGTGAGCAGTTCTTC. The rearrangement links TRBV2 to TRBJ2-1, with D perhaps TRBD1 (5 bases). Between the trimmed V and J ends, which lost 4 bases and 9 bases, there was a span of 13 bases. CDR3 length: 13 amino acids. The germline CDR1 and CDR2 sequences are SNHLY and FYNNEI.

The CDR3 sequence is CASGTEHSPLHF. The CDR3 DNA reads as TGTGCCAGCGGGACAGAGCATTCACCCCTCCACTTT. The chain joins TRBV2 to TRBJ1-6, with 7 bases that match TRBD1. This CDR3 spans 12 amino acids. Germline CDR1 SNHLY, CDR2 FYNNEI. V shed 8 bases, J shed 8 bases, and the junction held 3 bases outside the gene matches.

This chain's CDR3 is CASSSLGGWTPLHF. The DNA for the CDR3 is TGTGCCAGCAGTTCTCTCGGAGGGTGGACACCCCTCCACTTT. The rearrangement links TRBV6-5 to TRBJ1-6; D remains ambiguous. Per germline, CDR1 MNHEY and CDR2 SVGAGI. The V and J ends lost 4 bases and 11 bases respectively, with 15 bases between them. This CDR3 is built from 14 residues.

This clone was counted a few times. The rearrangement uses TRBV9 and TRBJ1-5, with 12 bases aligning to TRBD1. The ends lost 3 bases at V and 8 bases at J; junction bases unmatched: 9. The CDR3 length is 16 residues. Germline assignment: CDR1 SGDLS and CDR2 YYNGEE. CDR3 residues: CASSAHGGTGGEPQHF. The DNA of the CDR3 is TGTGCCAGCAGCGCACATGGAGGGACAGGGGGCGAGCCCCAGCATTTT. The full variable domain, with the rest looked up from reference TRBV9 and TRBJ1-5, is DSGVTQTPKHLITATGQRVTLRCSPRSGDLSVYWYQQSLDQGLQFLIQYYNGEERAKGNILERFSAQQFPDLHSELNLSSLELGDSALYFCASSAHGGTGGEPQHFGDGTRLSIL.

The V and J genes are TRBV10-2 and TRBJ2-3; perhaps TRBD2 as D (5 bases). The germline CDR1 and CDR2 sequences are WSHSY and SAAADI. The CDR3 covers 15 residues. Trimming removed 9 bases from V and 3 bases from J, with 19 bases in between. The CDR3 loop reads CASWPIGSGTDTQYF. The CDR3, as DNA: TGCGCCAGTTGGCCTATCGGCTCGGGGACAGATACGCAGTATTTT.

The chain couples TRBV3-1 (or the pseudogene TRBV3-2) to TRBJ1-1; tentatively, D is TRBD1 (5 bases). Germline assignment: CDR1 LGHDT and CDR2 YNNKEL (reference sequence). The CDR3 has 12 amino acids. Trimming pared 0 bases from V and 11 bases from J, leaving 10 bases between. CDR3 in DNA: TGTGCCAGCAGCCAAGAAGACAGAACGGCTTTCTTT. Its translation: CASSQEDRTAFF.

CDR3 sequence: CSVGLAGVTDTQYF. As DNA, the CDR3 is TGCAGCGTTGGGCTAGCGGGAGTGACAGATACGCAGTATTTT. This chain joins TRBV29-1 and TRBJ2-3, with 10 bases that match TRBD2. Germline V gene sequence: CDR1 SQVTM, CDR2 ANQGSEA. V was pared by 4 bases and J by 3 bases, with 4 bases of the junction left unmatched. The CDR3 contains 14 residues.

This rearrangement joins TRBV11-1 to TRBJ2-5; D is uncertain. This CDR3 is built from 13 residues. From germline, CDR1 is SGHAT and CDR2 FQDESV (reference sequence). Trimming pared 3 bases from V and 9 bases from J, leaving 14 bases between. CDR3 nucleotides: TGTGCCAGCAGCTTGGAGCGCCTTTCCGCCCAGTACTTC. Protein: CASSLERLSAQYF.

J is TRBJ2-7 and V is TRBV6-1; TRBD2 is a possible D gene (6 bases). The V gene's germline CDR1 is MNHNS and CDR2 SASEGT. The CDR3 totals 11 residues. The V end was cut by 10 bases, the J end by 1 base, with 8 bases between. This CDR3 is CATRESYEQYF. The CDR3 bases are TGTGCCACCCGGGAGTCCTACGAGCAGTACTTC.

The J gene is TRBJ1-1, the V gene TRBV30, with 7 bases that match TRBD1. V dropped 8 bases and J dropped 0; count of bases not matched to a gene: 9. Germline values: CDR1 GTSNPN, CDR2 SVGIG (reference sequence). The CDR3 extends over 14 amino acids. CDR3 loop: CAQNRGPLNTEAFF. The CDR3 nucleotides read TGTGCCCAAAATAGGGGGCCCCTGAACACTGAAGCTTTCTTT. Supplemented by reference TRBV30 and TRBJ1-1, the full variable domain reads SQTIHQWPATLVQPVGSPLSLECTVEGTSNPNLYWYRQAAGRGLQLLFYSVGIGQISSEVPQNLSASRPQDRQFILSSKKLLLSDSGFYLCAQNRGPLNTEAFFGQGTRLTVV.

The V gene is TRBV9, the J gene TRBJ2-2, with no clear D. The CDR3 runs to 13 residues. V was shortened by 2 bases and J by 6 bases, with 8 bases between the two germline ends. Germline V CDR1 and CDR2: SGDLS, YYNGEE. CDR3 bases: TGTGCCAGCAGCGTGGTTGGGCCCGGGGAGCTGTTTTTT. Translation: CASSVVGPGELFF.

This sequence joins TRBV6-5 and TRBJ2-5; tentatively, D is TRBD1 (6 bases). CDR1 is MNHEY, CDR2 SVGAGI, per germline. V lost 5 bases and J lost 7, with 17 bases in between. The CDR3 is 14 residues long. The CDR3 loop reads CASSTQTGLGTQYF. CDR3 sequence (DNA): TGTGCCAGCAGTACCCAGACAGGCCTCGGGACCCAGTACTTC.

The chain joins TRBV7-2 to TRBJ1-3; TRBD1 matches 7 bases. The V gene end was trimmed by 4 bases and the J gene end by 2 bases; junction bases not matched to a gene: 2. Germline V lookup: CDR1 SGHTA, CDR2 FQGNSA. This CDR3 has 14 residues. This chain's CDR3 is CASSSDRAGNTIYF. CDR3 in DNA: TGTGCCAGCAGCTCCGACAGGGCTGGAAACACCATATATTTT.

The CDR3 spells CAIREREGADTQYF. DNA of the CDR3: TGTGCCATCAGGGAGCGGGAGGGGGCAGATACGCAGTATTTT. The genes are TRBV10-3 and TRBJ2-3, with TRBD2 matching over 10 bases. The ends lost 6 bases at V and 4 bases at J; junction bases unmatched: 4. The CDR3 is 14 residues long. Germline V lookup: CDR1 ENHRY, CDR2 SYGVKD.

The chain recombines TRBV5-8 with TRBJ2-1, with a possible D match to TRBD1 (5 bases). Germline-derived CDR1 and CDR2 are SGHTS and YDEGEE. Trimming shortened V by 4 bases and J by 8 bases, and 10 bases separated the two germline ends. CDR3 size: 12 residues. CDR3 in amino acids: CASSLGDYEQFF. Written as DNA, the CDR3 is TGTGCCAGCAGCCTAGGGGATTATGAGCAGTTCTTC.